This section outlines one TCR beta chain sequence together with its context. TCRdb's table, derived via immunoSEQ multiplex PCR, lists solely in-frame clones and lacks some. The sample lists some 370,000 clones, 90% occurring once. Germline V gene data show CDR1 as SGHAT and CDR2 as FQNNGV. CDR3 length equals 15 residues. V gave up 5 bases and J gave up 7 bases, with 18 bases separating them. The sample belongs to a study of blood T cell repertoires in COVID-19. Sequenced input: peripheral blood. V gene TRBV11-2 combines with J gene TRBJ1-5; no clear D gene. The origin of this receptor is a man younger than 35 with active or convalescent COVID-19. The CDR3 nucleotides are TGTGCCAGCAGCCCAGAGGGCGGGGTAAGGCAGCCCCAGCATTTT. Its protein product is CASSPEGGVRQPQHF. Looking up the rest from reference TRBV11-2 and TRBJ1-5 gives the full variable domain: EAGVAQSPRYKIIEKRQSVAFWCNPISGHATLYWYQQILGQGPKLLIQFQNNGVVDDSQLPKDRFSAERLKGVDSTLKIQPAKLEDSAVYLCASSPEGGVRQPQHFGDGTRLSIL.